This is a list of T cell receptor beta chains from one sample in a study of human T cells and chemical hapten exposure. TCRdb used MiXCR to reprocess the RACE reads, holding one entry per CDR3 protein. The sample lists roughly 43,000 distinct CDR3 sequences; 8.5% to 10% were seen once. The sequenced sample was whole blood, obtained in connection with sensitization to the hapten diphenylcyclopropenone (DPC). The receptors were sampled from a woman aged 25-40 years with alopecia areata. Some clones in this sample may be carry-over from other donors' samples. The CDR3 runs from the conserved cysteine through the conserved F or W. The D gene is left open where the match is weak. Some rows mark clone size as missing; the rest say once, few, many or name a class of expanded clone.

j_gene: TRBJ1-5; abundance: few; v_gene: TRBV25-1; d_gene: TRBD1; CDR3aa: CASTGGDQPQHF; CDR3nt: TGTGCCAGTACAGGGGGCGATCAGCCCCAGCATTTT
j_gene: TRBJ2-5; abundance: many; v_gene: TRBV7-3; d_gene: .; CDR3aa: CASSEQPGRGETQYF; CDR3nt: TGTGCCAGCAGCGAGCAGCCGGGGAGAGGAGAGACCCAGTACTTC
j_gene: TRBJ1-2; abundance: many; v_gene: TRBV24-1; d_gene: TRBD1; CDR3aa: CATSAKETGSIVSGYTF; CDR3nt: TGTGCCACCAGTGCGAAGGAGACAGGGAGTATCGTGAGTGGCTACACCTTC
j_gene: TRBJ1-1; abundance: many; v_gene: TRBV18; d_gene: .; CDR3aa: CASSPPGEANTEAFF; CDR3nt: TGTGCCAGCTCACCACCGGGGGAGGCGAACACTGAAGCTTTCTTT
j_gene: TRBJ2-5; abundance: few; v_gene: TRBV7-2; d_gene: TRBD2; CDR3aa: CASSALAGGLQETQYF; CDR3nt: TGTGCCAGCAGCGCACTAGCGGGGGGACTCCAAGAGACCCAGTACTTC
j_gene: TRBJ1-1; abundance: many; v_gene: TRBV28; d_gene: .; CDR3aa: CASSFNRRPEAFF; CDR3nt: TGTGCCAGCAGTTTTAATCGTCGCCCTGAAGCTTTCTTT
j_gene: TRBJ2-2; abundance: many; v_gene: TRBV7-3; d_gene: .; CDR3aa: CASSLSQYTGELFF; CDR3nt: TGTGCCAGCAGCTTATCCCAGTACACCGGGGAGCTGTTTTTT
j_gene: TRBJ2-1; abundance: many; v_gene: TRBV4-3; d_gene: .; CDR3aa: CASSQATGDPYNEQFF; CDR3nt: TGCGCCAGCAGCCAGGCAACCGGGGACCCCTACAATGAGCAGTTCTTC
j_gene: TRBJ1-2; abundance: many; v_gene: TRBV5-4; d_gene: .; CDR3aa: CASSLGGAGDYTF; CDR3nt: TGTGCCAGCAGCTTGGGAGGGGCTGGAGACTACACCTTC
j_gene: TRBJ1-5; abundance: few; v_gene: TRBV28; d_gene: .; CDR3aa: CASSKEFPQHF; CDR3nt: TGTGCCAGCAGCAAAGAGTTTCCCCAGCATTTT
j_gene: TRBJ1-6; abundance: .; v_gene: TRBV9; d_gene: TRBD1; CDR3aa: CASGSLGQGYNSPLHF; CDR3nt: TGTGCCAGCGGCAGTTTGGGACAGGGATATAATTCACCCCTCCACTTT
j_gene: TRBJ2-5; abundance: .; v_gene: TRBV7-2; d_gene: TRBD2; CDR3aa: CASSSSGVGGETQYF; CDR3nt: TGTGCCAGCAGCTCTAGCGGGGTCGGGGGAGAGACCCAGTACTTC
j_gene: TRBJ2-2; abundance: many; v_gene: TRBV9; d_gene: .; CDR3aa: CASSISGGGELFF; CDR3nt: TGTGCCAGCAGCATCTCCGGTGGCGGGGAGCTGTTTTTT
j_gene: TRBJ2-7; abundance: .; v_gene: TRBV3-1; d_gene: .; CDR3aa: CASSPGGEQYF; CDR3nt: TGTGCCAGCAGCCCCGGGGGCGAGCAGTACTTC
j_gene: TRBJ2-6; abundance: few; v_gene: TRBV5-1; d_gene: .; CDR3aa: CASSNPGGSSGANVLTF; CDR3nt: TGCGCCAGCAGCAACCCAGGGGGGAGCTCTGGGGCCAACGTCCTGACTTTC
j_gene: TRBJ2-1; abundance: .; v_gene: TRBV4-3; d_gene: .; CDR3aa: CASSLSFRDGNEQFF; CDR3nt: TGCGCCAGCAGCCTCTCCTTCCGGGACGGCAATGAGCAGTTCTTC
j_gene: TRBJ1-4; abundance: .; v_gene: TRBV7-2; d_gene: TRBD1; CDR3aa: CASSLVGQGGEKLFF; CDR3nt: TGTGCCAGCAGCTTAGTAGGACAGGGCGGTGAAAAACTGTTTTTT
j_gene: TRBJ1-6; abundance: many; v_gene: TRBV28; d_gene: .; CDR3aa: CASSSGPNSPLHF; CDR3nt: TGTGCCAGCAGTTCCGGACCTAATTCACCCCTCCACTTT
j_gene: TRBJ2-6; abundance: many; v_gene: TRBV25-1; d_gene: TRBD2; CDR3aa: CASSEGLAGAGANVLTF; CDR3nt: TGTGCCAGCAGTGAAGGGCTAGCGGGGGCTGGGGCCAACGTCCTGACTTTC
j_gene: TRBJ2-1; abundance: many; v_gene: TRBV19; d_gene: .; CDR3aa: CAISIGGYNEQFF; CDR3nt: TGTGCCATCTCTATTGGGGGCTACAATGAGCAGTTCTTC
j_gene: TRBJ2-3; abundance: many; v_gene: TRBV7-9; d_gene: TRBD2; CDR3aa: CASSLTGGSTDTQYF; CDR3nt: TGTGCCAGCAGCTTAACCGGGGGGAGCACAGATACGCAGTATTTT
j_gene: TRBJ1-5; abundance: .; v_gene: TRBV2; d_gene: .; CDR3aa: CASSENTNQPQHF; CDR3nt: TGTGCCAGCAGTGAGAACACCAATCAGCCCCAGCATTTT
j_gene: TRBJ2-3; abundance: .; v_gene: TRBV12-3/TRBV12-4; d_gene: .; CDR3aa: CASSIMADTQYF; CDR3nt: TGTGCCAGCAGTATTATGGCAGATACGCAGTATTTT
j_gene: TRBJ1-1; abundance: many; v_gene: TRBV5-4; d_gene: .; CDR3aa: CASSFKGPVNTEAFF; CDR3nt: TGTGCCAGCAGCTTCAAGGGACCGGTGAACACTGAAGCTTTCTTT
j_gene: TRBJ2-4; abundance: .; v_gene: TRBV7-3; d_gene: TRBD2; CDR3aa: CASSIGTSGGQNIQYF; CDR3nt: TGTGCCAGCAGCATAGGGACTAGCGGGGGCCAAAACATTCAGTACTTC
j_gene: TRBJ2-5; abundance: .; v_gene: TRBV5-4; d_gene: .; CDR3aa: CASSLGRYQETQYF; CDR3nt: TGTGCCAGCAGCTTGGGCAGGTACCAAGAGACCCAGTACTTC
j_gene: TRBJ1-4; abundance: few; v_gene: TRBV27; d_gene: .; CDR3aa: CASSPLLGVEKLFF; CDR3nt: TGTGCCAGCAGCCCCCTTTTGGGGGTTGAAAAACTGTTTTTT
j_gene: TRBJ2-1; abundance: once; v_gene: TRBV6-2/TRBV6-3; d_gene: TRBD1; CDR3aa: CASSYTAGTGAYNEQFF; CDR3nt: TGTGCCAGCAGTTACACGGCCGGGACAGGGGCCTACAATGAGCAGTTCTTC
j_gene: TRBJ1-2; abundance: few; v_gene: TRBV6-1; d_gene: .; CDR3aa: CASSEGQKSYGYTF; CDR3nt: TGTGCCAGCAGTGAAGGACAGAAGTCCTATGGCTACACCTTC
j_gene: TRBJ2-7; abundance: few; v_gene: TRBV2; d_gene: .; CDR3aa: CASRGQALTYEQYF; CDR3nt: TGTGCCAGCAGGGGCCAGGCCCTAACCTACGAGCAGTACTTC
j_gene: TRBJ2-5; abundance: many; v_gene: TRBV24-1; d_gene: .; CDR3aa: CATSDATTGNRETQYF; CDR3nt: TGTGCCACCAGTGACGCTACAACAGGGAACCGAGAGACCCAGTACTTC
j_gene: TRBJ1-1; abundance: few; v_gene: TRBV12-3/TRBV12-4; d_gene: .; CDR3aa: CASSLALGGLMNTEAFF; CDR3nt: TGTGCCAGCAGTTTAGCGCTGGGGGGCCTCATGAACACTGAAGCTTTCTTT
j_gene: TRBJ2-4; abundance: few; v_gene: TRBV2; d_gene: TRBD1; CDR3aa: CASTRQGGLDIQYF; CDR3nt: TGTGCCAGCACTCGACAGGGTGGTTTGGACATTCAGTACTTC
j_gene: TRBJ2-7; abundance: few; v_gene: TRBV6-2/TRBV6-3; d_gene: .; CDR3aa: CASSPRVGRGEGHGYEQYF; CDR3nt: TGTGCCAGCAGTCCCAGGGTTGGCAGGGGCGAGGGTCACGGGTACGAGCAGTACTTC
j_gene: TRBJ2-7; abundance: many; v_gene: TRBV6-6; d_gene: .; CDR3aa: CASSYGETYEQYF; CDR3nt: TGTGCCAGCAGTTACGGGGAAACATACGAGCAGTACTTC
j_gene: TRBJ2-3; abundance: .; v_gene: TRBV4-1; d_gene: .; CDR3aa: CASSHGPSTDTQYF; CDR3nt: TGCGCCAGCAGCCACGGACCGAGCACAGATACGCAGTATTTT
j_gene: TRBJ1-2; abundance: few; v_gene: TRBV18; d_gene: .; CDR3aa: CASSPLPAGAPGYTF; CDR3nt: TGTGCCAGCTCACCACTCCCCGCCGGGGCTCCCGGCTACACCTTC
j_gene: TRBJ1-3; abundance: .; v_gene: TRBV7-2; d_gene: TRBD1; CDR3aa: CASSTDRVFGNTIYF; CDR3nt: TGTGCCAGCAGCACGGACAGGGTTTTTGGAAACACCATATATTTT
j_gene: TRBJ2-1; abundance: many; v_gene: TRBV5-4; d_gene: TRBD1; CDR3aa: CASTRTGQEYNEQFF; CDR3nt: TGTGCCAGCACTCGAACTGGACAGGAATACAATGAGCAGTTCTTC
j_gene: TRBJ2-3; abundance: .; v_gene: TRBV7-8; d_gene: TRBD2; CDR3aa: CASSLQAGGPGTQYF; CDR3nt: TGTGCCAGCAGCTTACAAGCGGGGGGGCCGGGTACGCAGTATTTT
j_gene: TRBJ1-2; abundance: .; v_gene: TRBV14; d_gene: TRBD1; CDR3aa: CASSETGVDYGYTF; CDR3nt: TGTGCCAGCAGCGAGACAGGGGTCGACTATGGCTACACCTTC
j_gene: TRBJ1-3; abundance: few; v_gene: TRBV30; d_gene: .; CDR3aa: CAWKGANTIYF; CDR3nt: TGTGCCTGGAAGGGCGCAAACACCATATATTTT